Each of the 12 T cell receptor beta chains below was sequenced from the same sample in a study of CD8 T cells in ankylosing spondylitis. Overall study findings and caveats: Characteristic of ankylosing spondylitis blood, it appeared, was a TCR beta motif comprising several highly homologous variants.

Antigens of these TCRs are unknown. MiXCR was run by TCRdb on the 5' RACE reads, yielding one entry per CDR3 protein. The data contain around 770,000 distinct CDR3 sequences, roughly 10% of them singletons. The source material was blood, either unsorted or a sorted T cell fraction (not recorded which). The receptors were sampled from a male donor with ankylosing spondylitis.

The J gene is TRBJ1-5, the V gene TRBV20-1, with D maybe TRBD1 (6 bases). There are 14 residues in the CDR3. Trimming removed 3 bases at V and 2 bases at J, with 11 bases between. Per the germline V gene, CDR1 is DFQATT and CDR2 is SNEGSKA (reference sequence). This CDR3 is CSASLGAGNQPQHF. The CDR3 DNA is TGCAGTGCTAGTTTGGGGGCGGGCAATCAGCCCCAGCATTTT.

The rearrangement uses TRBV10-3 and TRBJ2-7; TRBD2 might be the D (5 bases). There are 13 residues in the CDR3. The germline V and J ends were trimmed by 7 bases and 4 bases, with 14 bases remaining between them. Per the germline V gene, CDR1 is ENHRY and CDR2 is SYGVKD. The CDR3 sequence is CAINGSPGYEQYF. The CDR3 bases are TGTGCCATCAATGGCAGCCCGGGGTACGAGCAGTACTTC.

In nucleotides, the CDR3 is TGTGCCAGCCATGCCAGCGGGAGCACGACCCAGTACTTC. Residues: CASHASGSTTQYF. The V and J genes are TRBV27 and TRBJ2-5; 8 nucleotides align to TRBD2. The CDR3 is made up of 13 amino acids. V lost 8 bases, J lost 7 bases, and 9 bases stayed unmatched. The germline V gene has CDR1 MNHEY and CDR2 SMNVEV (reference sequence).

This clonotype was seen only a few times. The rearrangement joins TRBV20-1 to TRBJ2-2; weak D call: TRBD2 (6 bases). Germline V gives CDR1 DFQATT, CDR2 SNEGSKA (reference sequence). This CDR3 has 15 amino acids. V was trimmed by 5 bases and J by 7 bases, leaving 20 bases between them. The CDR3 DNA is TGCAGTGCTCCGGGGGAACCAGGGCGGAGCGGGGAGCTGTTTTTT. It codes for CSAPGEPGRSGELFF.

This clonotype came up many times. The genes are TRBV4-3 and TRBJ2-1; 12 nucleotides align to TRBD2. Losses at the gene ends were 7 bases for V and 6 bases for J; bases not matched to a gene: 1. The CDR3 spans 13 residues. The V gene's germline CDR1 is LGHNA and CDR2 YSLEER. CDR3 sequence: CASTTSGGNEQFF. The CDR3 DNA is TGCGCCAGCACGACTAGCGGGGGCAATGAGCAGTTCTTC.

This clonotype has at least ten counts. The chain employs TRBV20-1 and TRBJ2-3, with 9 positions matching TRBD2. Germline loops: CDR1 DFQATT, CDR2 SNEGSKA (reference sequence). The CDR3 totals 16 residues. With V trimmed by 5 bases and J by 2 bases, 11 bases remained unmatched. This chain's CDR3 is CSAGRLAETNTDTQYF. The CDR3 DNA reads as TGCAGTGCTGGGAGACTAGCGGAGACCAACACAGATACGCAGTATTTT.

This clonotype was observed a handful of times. The J gene is TRBJ2-7, the V gene TRBV18; possibly TRBD1 for D (6 bases). The V gene lost 0 bases and the J gene lost 6 bases, with 15 bases spanning the gap. Per the germline V gene, CDR1 is KGHSH and CDR2 is LQKENI. This CDR3 has 15 residues. In DNA form, the CDR3 reads TGTGCCAGCTCACCACCGGGCCAGGGCAGGGGCGAGCAGTACTTC. Its translation is CASSPPGQGRGEQYF.

The sample holds many counts of this clonotype. This rearrangement joins TRBV29-1 to TRBJ1-5; a weak D match, TRBD1 (6 bases). There are 11 residues in the CDR3. Germline V lookup: CDR1 SQVTM, CDR2 ANQGSEA. V was clipped by 5 bases and J by 7 bases, with 9 bases between them. As DNA, the CDR3 is TGCAGCGTTCAGGGGAACCAGCCCCAGCATTTT. Encoded protein: CSVQGNQPQHF.

The V gene is TRBV20-1, the J gene TRBJ2-1; 12 bases agree with TRBD2. V gave up 5 bases and J gave up 6 bases; unmatched junction bases: 8. CDR1 and CDR2 (germline): DFQATT, SNEGSKA (reference sequence). The CDR3 runs to 15 residues. DNA for the CDR3: TGCAGTGCTTTGACTAGCGGGAGACGAGGCAATGAGCAGTTCTTC. This codes for CSALTSGRRGNEQFF.

In its sample, this clonotype was seen a few times. The chain employs TRBV20-1 and TRBJ2-3; D possibly matches TRBD1 or TRBD2 (7 bases each). Trimming removed 6 bases at V and 4 bases at J, with 23 bases between. Germline CDR1 DFQATT, CDR2 SNEGSKA (reference sequence). The CDR3 spans 16 residues. CDR3 loop: CSATLGGRGLADTQYF. The CDR3 coding sequence is TGCAGTGCGACCCTCGGGGGGAGGGGGCTGGCAGATACGCAGTATTTT.

The V call is TRBV4-2, the J call TRBJ2-7; 14 bases are shared with TRBD2. Looked up from germline, CDR1 is LGHNA and CDR2 is YNFKEQ. The length of the CDR3 is 15 residues. With 1 base clipped from V and 6 bases from J, the junction kept 2 bases outside the gene matches. CDR3 residues: CASSQVGTSGSEQYF. The CDR3 region has the DNA TGTGCCAGCAGCCAAGTGGGGACTAGCGGGAGCGAGCAGTACTTC.

J is TRBJ2-5 and V is TRBV12-3 or TRBV12-4, with a possible D match to TRBD1 (6 bases). V was clipped by 6 bases and J by 1 base, with 18 bases between them. The CDR3 has 16 amino acids. CDR3 in amino acids: CASSKEGGPVQETQYF. CDR3 coding DNA: TGTGCCAGCAGCAAAGAAGGGGGACCGGTCCAAGAGACCCAGTACTTC.